The 15 T cell receptor beta chains presented below share a single source sample, sequenced in a study of regulatory T cells in long-lasting Graves disease. Time point here: persistent/refractory GD, antithyroid drugs over 5 years with positive TRAb. Scientists built the TCR library using RNA that was extracted from PBMCs. Investigators prepared the TCR beta libraries by applying iRepertoire HTBI primers and Arm-PCR of CDR3 regions. TCRdb independently ran MiXCR on the multiplex PCR reads; one entry per CDR3 protein. The sample lists over 450,000 distinct CDR3 sequences, 20% to 25% occurring once. Source: peripheral blood mononuclear cells (PBMCs), taken when the disease was refractory, from a patient treated with antithyroid drugs. The receptors derive from a female donor with Graves disease.

The rearrangement links TRBV6-5 to TRBJ1-1; D call uncertain. Germline CDR1 and CDR2: MNHEY and SVGAGI. With 0 bases removed from V and 1 base from J, the gap between germline ends came to 9 bases. The CDR3 is 15 amino acids. The CDR3: CASSYSPTENTEAFF. Written as DNA, the CDR3 is TGTGCCAGCAGTTACTCTCCGACGGAGAACACTGAAGCTTTCTTT.

This clonotype was detected only a few times. At one of its ends the junction is not consistent with the germline gene, which may arise from a read error. The rearrangement uses TRBV5-1 and TRBJ2-2; either TRBD1 or TRBD2 may supply D (5 bases each). The CDR3 spans 14 residues. Germline V gene lookup returns CDR1 SGHRS and CDR2 YFSETQ. Written as DNA, the CDR3 is TGTGCCAGCAGCTTGGGACCCAGCACCGGGGAGCTGTTTTTT. Translating it yields CASSLGPSTGELFF.

This clonotype was counted many times. This sequence joins TRBV14 and TRBJ1-1; no clear D gene. V was pared by 2 bases and J by 5 bases, with 18 bases between. Germline lookup yields CDR1 SGHDN and CDR2 FVKESK. This CDR3 contains 16 residues. CDR3 amino acids: CASSQFRIRDLTEAFF. DNA of the CDR3: TGTGCCAGCAGCCAATTCAGAATTCGGGATTTGACTGAAGCTTTCTTT.

This clonotype was seen many times. The chain joins TRBV10-3 to TRBJ1-5, with D maybe TRBD1 (5 bases). V dropped 5 bases and J dropped 0 bases, with 14 bases sitting between them. Per germline, CDR1 ENHRY and CDR2 SYGVKD. CDR3 length: 16 amino acids. This CDR3 reads CAISPGTPNSNQPQHF. DNA of the CDR3: TGTGCCATCAGTCCCGGGACCCCCAATAGCAATCAGCCCCAGCATTTT.

This clonotype was picked up many times. The chain joins TRBV28 to TRBJ2-7, with 9 bases fitting TRBD1. Germline CDR1 and CDR2: MDHEN and SYDVKM. The CDR3 sequence is 14 residues long. V gave up 2 bases and J gave up 7 bases; unmatched junction bases: 6. CDR3 region: CASSLMDRGGEQYF. The DNA of the CDR3 is TGTGCCAGCAGTTTAATGGACAGGGGTGGTGAGCAGTACTTC.

The chain links TRBV29-1 to TRBJ2-2; D unclear. The CDR3 length is 13 residues. Germline CDR1 SQVTM, CDR2 ANQGSEA. Trimming cost V 6 bases and J 6 bases, with 14 bases left between them. CDR3 region: CSVGPTFPGELFF. The CDR3 DNA sequence: TGCAGCGTCGGGCCCACCTTCCCCGGGGAGCTGTTTTTT.

This clonotype was seen at least ten times. The rearrangement links TRBV28 to TRBJ2-6; no reliable D call. V was clipped by 10 bases and J by 0 bases, with 10 bases between them. The CDR3 has 14 amino acids. CDR1 MDHEN and CDR2 SYDVKM come from the germline V gene. The CDR3 loop reads CATRLSSGANVLTF. The CDR3 DNA reads TGTGCCACGAGGCTGAGCTCTGGGGCCAACGTCCTGACTTTC.

This clonotype was seen repeatedly, ten times or more. The rearrangement uses TRBV27 and TRBJ1-1; D may be TRBD1 (6 bases). The CDR3 totals 17 residues. Looked up from germline, CDR1 is MNHEY and CDR2 is SMNVEV (reference sequence). Between the trimmed V and J ends, which lost 7 bases and 5 bases, there was a span of 26 bases. CDR3 region: CASTDLRVVGGRTEAFF. The CDR3 coding sequence is TGTGCCAGCACCGACCTCCGCGTAGTAGGGGGGCGGACTGAAGCTTTCTTT.

This clonotype was seen ten or more times. The V gene is TRBV12-3 or TRBV12-4, the J gene TRBJ2-2; 7 bases line up with TRBD1. The J segment lost 2 bases and the V segment lost 6 bases, leaving 9 bases of the junction unmatched. There are 16 residues in the CDR3. CDR3 in DNA: TGTGCCAGCAGCCCTCCAAGGGACAGCAACACCGGGGAGCTGTTTTTT. This translates into CASSPPRDSNTGELFF.

This clonotype was seen ten or more times. The chain employs TRBV6-2 or TRBV6-3 and TRBJ2-7; D ambiguous. The germline V and J ends were trimmed by 5 bases and 7 bases, with 12 bases remaining between them. CDR1 is MNHEY, CDR2 SVGEGT, per germline. There are 12 residues in the CDR3. CDR3 region: CASSTQRAEQYF. The CDR3 coding sequence is TGTGCCAGCAGTACCCAACGGGCTGAGCAGTACTTC.

To note about this clonotype: At one of its ends the junction is not consistent with the germline gene, which may arise from a read error. The rearrangement uses TRBV2 and TRBJ1-1; the match to TRBD1 covers 8 bases. The CDR3 has 14 amino acids. Per the germline V gene, CDR1 is SNHLY and CDR2 is FYNNEI. As DNA, the CDR3 is TGTGCCAGCAGTGAAGGGACAGGGAACACTGAAGCTTCCTTT. This encodes CASSEGTGNTEASF.

This clonotype was counted many times. This chain connects TRBV15 to TRBJ1-5, with TRBD1 matching over 7 bases. CDR3 length: 15 residues. The germline gives CDR1 LNHNV, CDR2 YYDKDF (reference sequence). Losses at the gene ends were 0 bases for V and 8 bases for J; bases not matched to a gene: 7. The CDR3 protein is CATSRDSGGREPQHF. In DNA, the CDR3 is TGTGCCACCAGCAGAGATTCAGGGGGACGGGAGCCCCAGCATTTT.

This clonotype was recorded at least ten times. The V and J genes are TRBV3-1 and TRBJ1-1, with D possibly TRBD1 on 6 matching bases. CDR3 length equals 14 residues. Trimming took 2 bases from V and 5 from J, leaving 12 bases between them. Germline lookup yields CDR1 LGHDT and CDR2 YNNKEL (reference sequence). CDR3 nucleotide sequence: TGTGCCAGCAGCCAACGTCAGGGGAGTACTGAAGCTTTCTTT. Its translation: CASSQRQGSTEAFF.

The chain has TRBV12-3 or TRBV12-4 and TRBJ2-3, with 9 nucleotides matching TRBD2. The CDR3 consists of 15 residues. After removal of 3 bases from V and 4 bases from J, the junction contained 5 bases not matched to a gene. The CDR3 DNA reads as TGTGCCAGCAGTTTGTGGCGGGGGGGCCCAGATACGCAGTATTTT. Its protein is CASSLWRGGPDTQYF.

V is TRBV7-2 and J is TRBJ2-5; D is unresolved. The CDR3 has 13 residues. Germline V CDR1 and CDR2: SGHTA, FQGNSA. V was pared by 4 bases and J by 5 bases, with 11 bases between. CDR3 region: CASSSGEVETQYF. Here the CDR3 DNA reads TGTGCCAGCAGCTCCGGAGAAGTGGAGACCCAGTACTTC.